This TCR beta chain originates from a study of blood T cell repertoires in COVID-19. The overall study: Samples taken during acute and convalescent COVID-19 were collected in the United States, Italy and Spain. In each case, the material was cDNA or gDNA derived from T cells, B-cell-depleted T cells, or PBMCs.

With 5 bases removed from V and 7 bases from J, the gap between germline ends came to 9 bases. The CDR3 runs 13 residues. Per the authors' pipeline: Amplification with reference gene primers provided the estimates of nucleated cell counts. Data came from immunoSEQ multiplex PCR; TCRdb stores just in-frame clones and leaves some out. Clone size and V and J calls were adopted from that table, with D and trimming inferred from the DNA. The data contain around 100,000 clones, over 80% of them seen just once; the ten biggest clones take up 1.8%. This chain connects TRBV12-3 or TRBV12-4 to TRBJ1-6; D possibly corresponds to TRBD1 (5 bases). The sequenced sample consisted of peripheral blood. The TCR originated in a human donor with active COVID-19. The donor label of this sample is uncertain. CDR3 residues: CASSPTANSPLHF. CDR3 coding DNA: TGTGCCAGCAGTCCGACAGCCAATTCACCCCTCCACTTT.